This TCR beta chain was captured by sequencing in a study of PD-1 blockade in classical Hodgkin lymphoma. Study-wide background: Patients in the cohort were put on intravenous nivolumab, 3 mg/kg every 2 weeks.

Assay used: immunoSEQ multiplex PCR; TCRdb lists only in-frame clones, some missing. The sample contains roughly 39,000 clones, around 80% of which appear only once. This CDR3 region has 18 residues. With 2 bases clipped from V and 1 base from J, the junction kept 9 bases outside the gene matches. Per germline, CDR1 ENHRY and CDR2 SYGVKD. Time point specified: cycle 4 day 1 (C4D1), after less than 7 weeks of nivolumab. Brentuximab vedotin exposure varied, and every patient relapsed after autologous stem cell transplantation. This sequence was found in a human donor with classical Hodgkin lymphoma. The source was peripheral blood mononuclear cells (PBMCs), collected before the fourth cycle of nivolumab. This chain links TRBV10-3 with TRBJ2-5, with 11 nucleotides matching TRBD2. The CDR3 DNA follows: TGTGCCATCAGTGAGCAGGCTAGCGGGGGGCTCTTCCAAGAGACCCAGTACTTC. Amino acids: CAISEQASGGLFQETQYF.